This TCR beta chain came from a study of T cells after yellow fever vaccination. Remarks on this clonotype: The antigen is unknown.

Whole-study results and caveats: Only a minor proportion of clonotypes was detected across both CD4 and CD8 compartments. Abundant clonotypes from the bulk population could contaminate FACS-sorted repertoires. Primary-vaccination clones mostly resurfaced post-booster (about 95% CD4, approximately 87% CD8).

UMIs were added to TCR cDNA along with a universal primer site when it was made by 5'RACE template switching. TCRdb re-derived calls from the 5' RACE reads in MiXCR, one entry per CDR3 protein. Of about 150,000 distinct CDR3 sequences listed, less than 8.5% are singletons. With V trimmed by 1 base and J by 1 base, 12 bases remained unmatched. The CDR3 contains 19 residues. Sequenced material: CD4+ T cells sorted from PBMCs, taken 10 days after the yellow fever booster vaccination. The gene calls are TRBV12-3 or TRBV12-4 and TRBJ2-7, with 11 bases identical to TRBD2. The receptor comes from a man aged 25-45 years who received the YFV17D yellow fever vaccine. The CDR3 loop reads CASSLGPLAGGPNSYEQYF. The DNA for the CDR3 is TGTGCCAGCAGTTTAGGACCTCTAGCGGGAGGACCCAATTCCTACGAGCAGTACTTC.